A selection of T cell receptor beta chains follows, all from one sample in a study of blood T cell repertoires in COVID-19. TCRdb's table, derived via immunoSEQ multiplex PCR, lists solely in-frame clones and lacks some. The sample carries about 44,000 clones, around 89% recorded once. Sequencing was carried out using peripheral blood. The source of these receptors is a man between 65 and 79 years old with active COVID-19. Each CDR3 is given with its conserved first and last residue. D genes are given only for firm matches. Not every row has a clone size; where given, it reads once, few, many or a size class.

V: TRBV11-2; J: TRBJ2-2; D: -; size: -; DNA: TGTGCCAGCAGCTTAGATCTTCAGGGTAGGGGGGAGCTGTTTTTT; CDR3: CASSLDLQGRGELFF
V: TRBV3-1/TRBV3-2; J: TRBJ2-1; D: -; size: -; DNA: TGTGCCAGCAGAGGGGGTATTGAGCAGTTCTTC; CDR3: CASRGGIEQFF
V: TRBV6-6; J: TRBJ1-5; D: TRBD1; size: -; DNA: TGTGCCAGCAGTTACCCCGGGACAGGGGATCAGCCCCAGCATTTT; CDR3: CASSYPGTGDQPQHF
V: TRBV14; J: TRBJ2-7; D: -; size: few; DNA: TGTGCCAGCAGCCAAGATCTGGGAGACGAGCAGTACTTC; CDR3: CASSQDLGDEQYF
V: TRBV19; J: TRBJ1-5; D: -; size: -; DNA: TGTGCCAGTAGCGACAGTAGCAATCAGCCCCAGCATTTT; CDR3: CASSDSSNQPQHF
V: TRBV7-2; J: TRBJ2-7; D: -; size: -; DNA: TGTGCCAGCAGCGCAGGGTACGGTGGCTACGAGCAGTACTTC; CDR3: CASSAGYGGYEQYF
V: TRBV6-5; J: TRBJ2-2; D: -; size: -; DNA: TGTGCCAGCAAGCGACGGAGGAACACCGGGGAGCTGTTTTTT; CDR3: CASKRRRNTGELFF
V: TRBV28; J: TRBJ2-7; D: -; size: -; DNA: TGTGCCAGCAGCAGACCCCTAAATAGACAGAGCTCCTACGAGCAGTACTTC; CDR3: CASSRPLNRQSSYEQYF
V: TRBV6-5; J: TRBJ1-4; D: -; size: -; DNA: TGTGCCAGCACCAGAGGACAGCTCAATGAAAAACTGTTTTTT; CDR3: CASTRGQLNEKLFF
V: TRBV6-6; J: TRBJ1-1; D: TRBD1; size: -; DNA: TGTGCCAGCAGCGAGACGACGACAGGGACCACTGAAGCTTTCTTT; CDR3: CASSETTTGTTEAFF